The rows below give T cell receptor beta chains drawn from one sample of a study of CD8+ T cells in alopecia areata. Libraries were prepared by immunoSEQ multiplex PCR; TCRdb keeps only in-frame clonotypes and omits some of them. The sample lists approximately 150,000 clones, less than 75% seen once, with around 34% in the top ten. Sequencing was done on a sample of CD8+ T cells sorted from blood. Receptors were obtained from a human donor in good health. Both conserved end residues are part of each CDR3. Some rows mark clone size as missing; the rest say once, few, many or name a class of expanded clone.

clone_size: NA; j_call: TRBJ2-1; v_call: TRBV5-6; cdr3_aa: CASSPSGTQPYNEQFF
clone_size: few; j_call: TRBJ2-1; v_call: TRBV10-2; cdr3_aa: CASTGTESSYNEQFF
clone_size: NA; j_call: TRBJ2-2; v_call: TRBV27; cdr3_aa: CASSSLGRTGELFF
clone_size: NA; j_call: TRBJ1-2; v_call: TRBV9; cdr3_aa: CASRVQGSYGYTF
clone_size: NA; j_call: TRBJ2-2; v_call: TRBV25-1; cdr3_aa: CASSESPSGTGELFF
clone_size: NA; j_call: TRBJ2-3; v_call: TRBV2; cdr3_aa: CASSETRSTDTQYF
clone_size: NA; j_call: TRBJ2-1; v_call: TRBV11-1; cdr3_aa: CACSSLANPYNEQFF
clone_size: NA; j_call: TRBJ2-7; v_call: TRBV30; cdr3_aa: CAWRDRRDEQYF
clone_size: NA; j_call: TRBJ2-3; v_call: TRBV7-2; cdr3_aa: CASSFLLAGGPGDTQYF
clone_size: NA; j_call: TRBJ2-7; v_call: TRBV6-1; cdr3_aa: CASSSTGDSSYEQYF
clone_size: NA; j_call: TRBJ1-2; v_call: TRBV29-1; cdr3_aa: CSVEGRNGYTF
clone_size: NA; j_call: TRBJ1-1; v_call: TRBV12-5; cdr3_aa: CASGFNRGNTEAFF
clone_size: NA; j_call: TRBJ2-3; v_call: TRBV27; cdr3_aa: CASSFSDSADTQYF
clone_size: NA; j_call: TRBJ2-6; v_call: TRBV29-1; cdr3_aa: CSVEVRGRASTSGANVLTF
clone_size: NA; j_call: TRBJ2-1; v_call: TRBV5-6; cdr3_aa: CASSLLAGPNEQFF
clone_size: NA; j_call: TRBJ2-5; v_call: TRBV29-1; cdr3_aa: CSACNPQGVDETQYF
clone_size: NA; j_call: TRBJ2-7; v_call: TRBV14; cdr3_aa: CASSLEGWVGYEQYF
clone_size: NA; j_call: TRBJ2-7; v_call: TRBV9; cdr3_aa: CASSSRQGGYEQYF
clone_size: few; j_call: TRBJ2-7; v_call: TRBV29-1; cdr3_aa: CSVVWQSSYEQYF
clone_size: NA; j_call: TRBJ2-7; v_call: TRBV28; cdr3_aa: CASSLTESYEQYF
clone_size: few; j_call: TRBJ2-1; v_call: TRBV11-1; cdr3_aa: CASSLAGDGAPYNEQFF
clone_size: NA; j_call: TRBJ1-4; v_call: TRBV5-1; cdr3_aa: CASKNGQGSEKLFF
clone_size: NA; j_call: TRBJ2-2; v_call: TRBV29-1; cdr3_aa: CSVNGQGGTGELFF
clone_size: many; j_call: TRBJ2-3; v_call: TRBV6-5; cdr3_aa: CASRAGTGVTDTQYF
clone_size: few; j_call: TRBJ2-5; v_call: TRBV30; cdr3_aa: CAWSPSGRVYETQYF
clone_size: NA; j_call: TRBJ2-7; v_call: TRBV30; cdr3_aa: CAWSGIRTGDSYEQYF
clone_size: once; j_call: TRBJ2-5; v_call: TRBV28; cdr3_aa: CASSHESGIRTSGPQETQYF
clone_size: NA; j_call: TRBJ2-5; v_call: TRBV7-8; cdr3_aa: CASSLVQEYQETQYF
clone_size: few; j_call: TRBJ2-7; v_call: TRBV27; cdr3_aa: CASSLGSEQYF
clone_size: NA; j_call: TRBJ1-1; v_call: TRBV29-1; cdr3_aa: CSVRSGAGEAFF
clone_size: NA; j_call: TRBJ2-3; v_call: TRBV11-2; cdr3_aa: CASSLEARATDTQYF
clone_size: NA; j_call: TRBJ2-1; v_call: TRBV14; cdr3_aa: CASSGRGLRLAGEAYNEQFF
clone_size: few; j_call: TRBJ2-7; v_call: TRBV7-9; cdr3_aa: CASSSGSSYEQYF
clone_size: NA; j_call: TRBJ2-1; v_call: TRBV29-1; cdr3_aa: CSVEDRGLGAYEQFF
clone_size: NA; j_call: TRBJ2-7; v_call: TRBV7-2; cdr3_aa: CASSLQGASYEQYF
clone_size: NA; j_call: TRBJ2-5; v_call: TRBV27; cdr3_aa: CASSLNGAVRETQYF
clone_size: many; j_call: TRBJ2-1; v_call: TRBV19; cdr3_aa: CASSDGQGYGSYNEQFF
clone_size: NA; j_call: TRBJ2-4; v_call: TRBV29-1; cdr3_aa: CSVEDLGDIAKNIQYF
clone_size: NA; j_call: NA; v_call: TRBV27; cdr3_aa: CASSPAILAGGVEQYF
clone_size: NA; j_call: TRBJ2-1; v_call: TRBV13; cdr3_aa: CASSPGLAGEQFF
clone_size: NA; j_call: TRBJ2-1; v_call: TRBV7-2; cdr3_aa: CASSSVVENEQFF
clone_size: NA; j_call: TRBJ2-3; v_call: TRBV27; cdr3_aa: CASRTPSTDTQYF
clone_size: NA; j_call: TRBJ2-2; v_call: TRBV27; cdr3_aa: CASSLGANTGELFF
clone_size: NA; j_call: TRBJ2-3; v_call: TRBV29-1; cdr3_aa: CSVDFFGARTDTQYF
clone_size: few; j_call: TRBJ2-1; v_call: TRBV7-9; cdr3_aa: CASSDSTGVDNEQFF
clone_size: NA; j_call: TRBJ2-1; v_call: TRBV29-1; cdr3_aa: CSVLRPYNEQFF
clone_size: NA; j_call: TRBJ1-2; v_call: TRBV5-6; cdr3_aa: CASSLGGSGDSYGYTF
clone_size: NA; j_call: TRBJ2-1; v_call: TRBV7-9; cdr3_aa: CASSLMGLMNYNEQFF
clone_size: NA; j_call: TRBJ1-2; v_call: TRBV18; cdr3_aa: CASSLTVPPTYGYTF
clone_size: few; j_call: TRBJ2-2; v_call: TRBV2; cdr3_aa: CASSFNPNRADTGELFF
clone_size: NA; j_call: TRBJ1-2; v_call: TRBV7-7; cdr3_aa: CASSSGTRDGYTF
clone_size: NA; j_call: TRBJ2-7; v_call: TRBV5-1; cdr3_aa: CASSLALSLSYEQYF
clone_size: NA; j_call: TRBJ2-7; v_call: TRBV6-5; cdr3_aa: CASSLPGQGEQYF
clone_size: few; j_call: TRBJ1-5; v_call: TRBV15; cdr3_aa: CATSRETLNQPQHF
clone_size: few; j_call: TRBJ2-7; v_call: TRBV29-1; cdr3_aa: CSVPAGLAGVQYF